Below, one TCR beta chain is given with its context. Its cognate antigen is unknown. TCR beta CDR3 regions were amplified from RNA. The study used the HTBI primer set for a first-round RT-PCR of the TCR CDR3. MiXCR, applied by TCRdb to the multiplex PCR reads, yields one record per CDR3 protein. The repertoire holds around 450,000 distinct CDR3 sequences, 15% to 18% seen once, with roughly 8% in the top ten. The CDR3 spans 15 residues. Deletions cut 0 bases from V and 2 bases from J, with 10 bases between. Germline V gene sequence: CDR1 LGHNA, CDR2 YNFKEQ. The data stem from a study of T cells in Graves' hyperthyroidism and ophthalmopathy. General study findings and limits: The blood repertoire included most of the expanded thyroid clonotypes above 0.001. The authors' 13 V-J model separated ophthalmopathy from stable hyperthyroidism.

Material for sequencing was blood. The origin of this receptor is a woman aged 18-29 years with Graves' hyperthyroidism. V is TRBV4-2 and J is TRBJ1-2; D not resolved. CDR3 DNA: TGTGCCAGCAGCCAAGATAAGCTGGGAAACTATGGCTACACCTTC. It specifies CASSQDKLGNYGYTF.